These 16 T cell receptor beta chains came from one sample sequenced in a study of early T cells in non-severe SARS-CoV-2 infection. TCRdb fed the 5' RACE reads into MiXCR, producing one record per CDR3 protein. The repertoire holds approximately 71,000 distinct CDR3 sequences, with around 9.9% as singletons. Sequencing was performed on whole blood. The receptors here all came from an adult who was a healthcare worker with PCR-confirmed SARS-CoV-2 infection or an uninfected control (not recorded which).

This chain links TRBV6-6 with TRBJ2-2, with 9 positions matching TRBD2. Germline trimming cut 5 bases from V and 8 bases from J; bases unmatched to any gene: 9. The CDR3 contains 15 residues. Per germline, CDR1 MNHNY and CDR2 SVGAGI (reference sequence). CDR3: CASSRSGSLGGELFF. DNA for the CDR3: TGTGCCAGCAGTCGTAGCGGGAGCTTGGGGGGGGAGCTGTTTTTT.

The chain combines TRBV12-3 or TRBV12-4 with TRBJ2-4, with TRBD2 identical over 12 bases. This CDR3 contains 18 residues. Trimming at V came to 5 bases and at J to 7 bases, leaving 15 bases not matched to a gene. The CDR3 DNA follows: TGTGCCAGCAGTCCCCCTAGACTAGCGGGAGTTTCAGCGAACATTCAGTACTTC. Translating gives CASSPPRLAGVSANIQYF.

This clonotype appeared many times. This chain joins TRBV7-2 and TRBJ2-7, with D possibly matching TRBD2 (6 bases). The germline V gene has CDR1 SGHTA and CDR2 FQGNSA. V dropped 3 bases and J dropped 3 bases, with 15 bases sitting between them. This CDR3 spans 15 amino acids. The CDR3 bases are TGTGCCAGCAGCTTGGACCCGGGACTCCACTACGAGCAGTACTTC. This encodes CASSLDPGLHYEQYF.

This clonotype was found a few times. The genes are TRBV11-2 and TRBJ2-7, with 7 bases matching TRBD2. V was pared by 4 bases and J by 0 bases, with 12 bases of the junction left unmatched. Germline loops: CDR1 SGHAT, CDR2 FQNNGV. There are 17 residues in the CDR3. Here the CDR3 reads CASSSGLLADTSYEQYF. Written as DNA, the CDR3 is TGTGCCAGCAGCTCTGGCCTTCTAGCGGACACCTCCTACGAGCAGTACTTC.

This clonotype has ten or more counts. V gene TRBV25-1 combines with J gene TRBJ1-3; D is undetermined. V gave up 3 bases and J gave up 8 bases, with 14 bases separating them. This CDR3 has 14 amino acids. Germline CDR1 is MGHDK and CDR2 is SYGVNS. The CDR3 here is CASSDRIGRDTIYF. CDR3 nucleotides: TGTGCCAGCAGTGACCGAATTGGACGAGACACCATATATTTT.

A few counts support this clonotype. This chain uses TRBV4-3 with TRBJ2-1, with D maybe TRBD2 (6 bases). Germline CDR1 reads LGHNA; CDR2 reads YSLEER. The CDR3 totals 16 residues. Between the trimmed V and J ends, which lost 0 bases and 7 bases, there was a span of 16 bases. In nucleotides, the CDR3 is TGCGCCAGCAGCCAAGAAGGGTGGGAGGTCCCGAATGAGCAGTTCTTC. Translation: CASSQEGWEVPNEQFF.

V gene TRBV30 combines with J gene TRBJ2-7; D ambiguous. The germline gives CDR1 GTSNPN, CDR2 SVGIG (reference sequence). Trimming left V 0 bases short and J 0 bases short, with 12 bases between. The CDR3 is 15 residues long. The CDR3 nucleotides are TGTGCCTGGAGTGTACCCTCAAGTAGCTCCTACGAGCAGTACTTC. The encoded protein is CAWSVPSSSSYEQYF.

This rearrangement joins TRBV2 to TRBJ2-7, with D tentatively TRBD1 (5 bases). The CDR3 loop spans 12 amino acids. Trimming stripped 4 bases from V and 5 bases from J, with 9 bases between. Germline loops: CDR1 SNHLY, CDR2 FYNNEI. CDR3 region: CASSVARDEQYF. Written as DNA, the CDR3 is TGTGCCAGCAGTGTCGCCAGGGACGAGCAGTACTTC.

The rearrangement joins TRBV20-1 to TRBJ2-7; D may be TRBD1 (6 bases). This CDR3 contains 16 residues. V was pared by 3 bases and J by 3 bases, with 21 bases between. Germline CDR1 is DFQATT and CDR2 is SNEGSKA (reference sequence). The CDR3 region is CSASPVRAPGDYEQYF. The CDR3 DNA is TGCAGTGCTAGTCCGGTGCGGGCCCCAGGGGACTACGAGCAGTACTTC.

The rearrangement links TRBV18 to TRBJ2-5, with 8 bases that match TRBD1. Looked up from germline, CDR1 is KGHSH and CDR2 is LQKENI. This CDR3 region has 14 residues. The ends lost 2 bases at V and 10 bases at J; junction bases unmatched: 9. CDR3 amino acids: CASSPGQGPKDQYF. Here the CDR3 DNA reads TGTGCCAGCTCACCAGGACAGGGACCGAAGGACCAGTACTTC.

This clonotype was observed a handful of times. The chain combines TRBV18 with TRBJ2-1; 8 bases line up with TRBD2. Germline lookup yields CDR1 KGHSH and CDR2 LQKENI. V was pared by 1 base and J by 7 bases, with 6 bases of the junction left unmatched. This CDR3 has 15 residues. In DNA form, the CDR3 reads TGTGCCAGCTCACCACTCAGCGGGGGTGGTAATGAGCAGTTCTTC. Its protein is CASSPLSGGGNEQFF.

This clonotype occurred a few times. The chain combines TRBV10-3 with TRBJ2-7, with unresolved D. There are 13 residues in the CDR3. V lost 6 bases, J lost 4 bases, and 13 bases lay in between. Per germline, CDR1 ENHRY and CDR2 SYGVKD. The CDR3 protein is CAISPIDGYEQYF. CDR3 nucleotides: TGTGCCATCAGCCCCATCGACGGATACGAGCAGTACTTC.

In its sample, this clonotype was seen many times. This chain joins TRBV27 and TRBJ2-7, with D perhaps TRBD1 or TRBD2 (5 bases each). The CDR3 is 13 residues long. Trimming removed 3 bases at V and 5 bases at J, with 11 bases between. CDR1 MNHEY and CDR2 SMNVEV come from the germline V gene (reference sequence). The CDR3 region is CASSFNRGNEQYF. For the CDR3, the DNA is TGTGCCAGCAGTTTTAACCGGGGCAACGAGCAGTACTTC.

This clonotype appeared many times. This rearrangement joins TRBV12-3 or TRBV12-4 to TRBJ2-7; D not resolved. This CDR3 region has 12 residues. Deletions cut 2 bases from V and 3 bases from J, with 5 bases between. CDR3 DNA sequence: TGTGCCAGCAGTTTATCCCTCTACGAGCAGTACTTC. Its translation is CASSLSLYEQYF.

The chain couples TRBV2 to TRBJ2-3; D not resolved. Germline CDR1 reads SNHLY; CDR2 reads FYNNEI. CDR3 size: 12 residues. V was pared by 6 bases and J by 4 bases, with 8 bases between. The CDR3 loop is CASRGLPDTQYF. The CDR3 DNA follows: TGTGCCAGCAGGGGTCTACCAGATACGCAGTATTTT.

This chain links TRBV28 with TRBJ2-7, with 9 positions matching TRBD1. CDR1 and CDR2 from the germline V gene are MDHEN and SYDVKM. The length of the CDR3 is 15 residues. V was clipped by 4 bases and J by 5 bases; unmatched bases: 9. The CDR3 reads CASSSGGTGHHEQYF. The CDR3 coding sequence is TGTGCCAGCAGTTCTGGCGGGACAGGGCACCACGAGCAGTACTTC.